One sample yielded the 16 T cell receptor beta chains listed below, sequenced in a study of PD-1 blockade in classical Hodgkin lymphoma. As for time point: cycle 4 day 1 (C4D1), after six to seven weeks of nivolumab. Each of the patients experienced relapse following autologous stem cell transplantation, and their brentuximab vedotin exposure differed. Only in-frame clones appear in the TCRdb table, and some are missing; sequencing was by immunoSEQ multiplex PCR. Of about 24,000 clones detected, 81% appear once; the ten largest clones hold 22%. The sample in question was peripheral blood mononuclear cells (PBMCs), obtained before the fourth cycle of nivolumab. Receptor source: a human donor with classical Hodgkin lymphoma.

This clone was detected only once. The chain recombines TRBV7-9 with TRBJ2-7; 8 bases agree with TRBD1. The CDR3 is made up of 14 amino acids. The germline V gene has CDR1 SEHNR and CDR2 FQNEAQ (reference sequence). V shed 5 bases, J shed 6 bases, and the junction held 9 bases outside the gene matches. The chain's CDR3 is CASSITTGVGEQYF. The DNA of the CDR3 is TGTGCCAGCAGCATCACGACAGGGGTGGGCGAGCAGTACTTC.

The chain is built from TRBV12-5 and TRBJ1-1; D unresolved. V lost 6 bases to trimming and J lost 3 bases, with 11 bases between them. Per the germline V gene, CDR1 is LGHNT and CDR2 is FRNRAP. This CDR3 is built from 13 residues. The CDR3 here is CASGQTPYTEAFF. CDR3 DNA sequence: TGTGCTAGTGGCCAGACACCATACACTGAAGCTTTCTTT.

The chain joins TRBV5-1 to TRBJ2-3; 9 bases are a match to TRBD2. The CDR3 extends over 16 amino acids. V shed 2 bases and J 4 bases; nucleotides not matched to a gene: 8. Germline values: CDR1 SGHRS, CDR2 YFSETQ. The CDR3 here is CASSLLAGAPSDTQYF. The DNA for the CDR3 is TGCGCCAGCAGCTTATTAGCGGGAGCTCCCTCAGATACGCAGTATTTT.

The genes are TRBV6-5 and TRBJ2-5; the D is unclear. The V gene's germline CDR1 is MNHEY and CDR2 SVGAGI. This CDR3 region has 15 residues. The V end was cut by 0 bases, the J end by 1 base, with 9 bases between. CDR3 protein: CASSYSTRIQETQYF. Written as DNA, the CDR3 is TGTGCCAGCAGTTACTCTACGCGGATCCAAGAGACCCAGTACTTC.

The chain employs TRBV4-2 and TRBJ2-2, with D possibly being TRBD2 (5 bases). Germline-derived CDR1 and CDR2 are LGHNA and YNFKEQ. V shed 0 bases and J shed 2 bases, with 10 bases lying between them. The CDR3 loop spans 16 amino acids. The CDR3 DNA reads TGTGCCAGCAGCCAAGATCGGGGATCAAACACCGGGGAGCTGTTTTTT. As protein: CASSQDRGSNTGELFF.

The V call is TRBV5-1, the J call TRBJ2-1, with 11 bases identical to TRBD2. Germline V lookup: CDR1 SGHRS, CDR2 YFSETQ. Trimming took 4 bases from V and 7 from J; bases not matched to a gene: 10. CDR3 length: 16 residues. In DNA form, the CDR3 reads TGCGCCAGCAGCCTCCTCCCTAGCGGGGGGCTGAATGAGCAGTTCTTC. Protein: CASSLLPSGGLNEQFF.

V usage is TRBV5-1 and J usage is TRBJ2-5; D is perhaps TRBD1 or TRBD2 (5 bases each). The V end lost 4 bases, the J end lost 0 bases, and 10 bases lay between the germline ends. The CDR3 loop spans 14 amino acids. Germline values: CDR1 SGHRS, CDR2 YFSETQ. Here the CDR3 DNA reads TGCGCCAGCAGCGGCCGGGACGACCAAGAGACCCAGTACTTC. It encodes CASSGRDDQETQYF.

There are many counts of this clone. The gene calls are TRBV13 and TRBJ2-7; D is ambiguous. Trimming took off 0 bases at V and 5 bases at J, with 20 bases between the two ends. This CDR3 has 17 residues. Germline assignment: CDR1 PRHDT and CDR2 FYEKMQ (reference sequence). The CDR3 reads CASSLGLLMGFGHEQYF. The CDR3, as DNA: TGTGCCAGCAGCTTAGGGCTCTTGATGGGTTTCGGCCACGAGCAGTACTTC. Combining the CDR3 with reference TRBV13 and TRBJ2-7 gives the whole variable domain AAGVIQSPRHLIKEKRETATLKCYPIPRHDTVYWYQQGPGQDPQFLISFYEKMQSDKGSIPDRFSAQQFSDYHSELNMSSLELGDSALYFCASSLGLLMGFGHEQYFGPGTRLTVT.

This CDR3 is CATRNEYTGELFF. CDR3 nucleotides: TGTGCCACCAGAAATGAGTACACCGGGGAGCTGTTTTTT. The rearrangement links TRBV15 to TRBJ2-2; D unresolved. This CDR3 is 13 amino acids long. The ends were cut back, 6 bases at V and 3 bases at J, with 8 bases in the middle. CDR1 LNHNV and CDR2 YYDKDF come from the germline V gene (reference sequence).

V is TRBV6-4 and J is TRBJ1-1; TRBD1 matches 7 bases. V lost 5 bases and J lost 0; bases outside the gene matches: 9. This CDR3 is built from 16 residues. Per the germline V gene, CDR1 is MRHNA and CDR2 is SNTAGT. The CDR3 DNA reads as TGTGCCAGCAGTTTACATTCGACAGGGCTGAACACTGAAGCTTTCTTT. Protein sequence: CASSLHSTGLNTEAFF.

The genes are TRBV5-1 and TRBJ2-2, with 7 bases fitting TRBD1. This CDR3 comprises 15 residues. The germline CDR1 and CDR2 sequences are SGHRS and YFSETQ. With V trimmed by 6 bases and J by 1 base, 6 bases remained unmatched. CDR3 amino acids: CASTRDSLNTGELFF. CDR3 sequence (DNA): TGCGCCAGCACCCGGGACAGCCTGAACACCGGGGAGCTGTTTTTT. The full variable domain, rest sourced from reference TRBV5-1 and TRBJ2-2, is KAGVTQTPRYLIKTRGQQVTLSCSPISGHRSVSWYQQTPGQGLQFLFEYFSETQRNKGNFPGRFSGRQFSNSRSEMNVSTLELGDSALYLCASTRDSLNTGELFFGEGSRLTVL.

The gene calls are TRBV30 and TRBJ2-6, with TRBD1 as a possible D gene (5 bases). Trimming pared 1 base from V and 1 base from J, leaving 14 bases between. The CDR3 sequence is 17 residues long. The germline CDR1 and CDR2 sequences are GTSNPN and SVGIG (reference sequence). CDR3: CAWSAARVRSGANVLTF. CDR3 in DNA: TGTGCCTGGAGTGCTGCCAGGGTAAGGTCTGGGGCCAACGTCCTGACTTTC.

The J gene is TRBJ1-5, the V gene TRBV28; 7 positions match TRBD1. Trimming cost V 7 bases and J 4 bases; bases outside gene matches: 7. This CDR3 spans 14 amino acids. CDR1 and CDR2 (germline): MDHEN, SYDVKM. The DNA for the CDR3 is TGTGCCAGCAAAAGGACAGGCCTAAATCAGCCCCAGCATTTT. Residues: CASKRTGLNQPQHF.

CDR3 sequence: CASSYRGDNEQFF. CDR3 bases: TGTGCCAGCAGTTACCGGGGTGACAATGAGCAGTTCTTC. V is TRBV27 and J is TRBJ2-1; D might be TRBD2 (5 bases). V lost 4 bases, J lost 5 bases, and 9 bases lay in between. Germline assignment: CDR1 MNHEY and CDR2 SMNVEV (reference sequence). The CDR3 length is 13 residues.

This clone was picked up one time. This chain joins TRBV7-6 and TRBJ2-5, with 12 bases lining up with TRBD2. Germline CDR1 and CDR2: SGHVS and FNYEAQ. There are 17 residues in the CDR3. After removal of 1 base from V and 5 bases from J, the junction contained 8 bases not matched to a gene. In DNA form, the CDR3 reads TGTGCCAGCAGCTTAGTGGCTAGCGGGGGGGCCTGGGAGACCCAGTACTTC. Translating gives CASSLVASGGAWETQYF.

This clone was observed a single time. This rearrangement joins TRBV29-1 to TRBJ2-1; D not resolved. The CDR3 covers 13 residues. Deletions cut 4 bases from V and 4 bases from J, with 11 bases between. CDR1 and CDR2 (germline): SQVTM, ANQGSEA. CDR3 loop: CSVGQVVYNEQFF. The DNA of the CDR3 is TGCAGCGTTGGCCAGGTTGTTTACAATGAGCAGTTCTTC.